This TCR beta chain was found in a study of blood T cell repertoires in COVID-19. About the study: Acute-phase and convalescent COVID-19 samples originated in the United States, Italy and Spain.

The germline gives CDR1 MNHEY, CDR2 SMNVEV (reference sequence). This CDR3 contains 12 residues. Trimming pared 11 bases from V and 7 bases from J, leaving 17 bases between. Seattle patients were enrolled during active infection and followed longitudinally. Authors' processing steps: Amplification with reference gene primers provided the estimates of nucleated cell counts. Some clones are missing from TCRdb's copy, which holds only in-frame ones; the method was immunoSEQ multiplex PCR. V and J calls plus clone size are reproduced from that table; the DNA served to infer D and trimming. The sample records about 200,000 clones, roughly three quarters being singletons.

The chain has TRBV27 and TRBJ1-1, with D uncertain. The sequence was obtained from a woman aged 40 to 50 with COVID-19, enrolled during active disease. The specimen sequenced was peripheral blood. The CDR3 loop reads CASRRAGSEAFF. The CDR3 nucleotides are TGTGCCTCCCGGAGAGCGGGAAGTGAAGCTTTCTTT.